This T cell receptor beta chain originates from a study of OX40 agonist ivuxolimab in advanced cancers. Across the study: Given to patients was ivuxolimab, an agonistic anti-OX40 (CD134) antibody. Those treated in dose escalation had hepatocellular carcinoma, melanoma, renal cell cancer or head and neck cancer. Points from the study as a whole: In CD8+ T cells, expanded clones were on average more numerous than in CD4+. Partial responders at 0.1-3.0 mg/kg showed near-lowest clonal expansion.

V lost 6 bases, J lost 1 base, and 7 bases stayed unmatched. CDR3 length: 17 amino acids. The germline V gene has CDR1 SGHAT and CDR2 FQNNGV. Remarks on this clone: Its target is unknown.

Here immunoSEQ multiplex PCR was the method, and the copy in TCRdb shows in-frame clones only, minus some. The data contain some 76,000 clones, roughly 80% of them singletons. The chain recombines TRBV11-2 with TRBJ2-2; TRBD2 matches at 11 bases. The sequence was obtained from an adult with an advanced solid tumor such as melanoma, head and neck, liver or kidney cancer. The starting material was CD4+ or CD8+ T cells sorted from blood, obtained in a trial of the OX40 agonist ivuxolimab. This CDR3 reads CASRQTSGRWNTGELFF. In nucleotides, the CDR3 is TGTGCCAGCAGGCAAACTAGCGGGAGATGGAACACCGGGGAGCTGTTTTTT.